This T cell receptor beta chain was sequenced during a study of shared clonotypes between healthy human individuals. The study, taken as a whole, reports: Incompleteness in sorted-subset sequencing, despite large depth, was shown by rarefaction. The generation probabilities recorded for non-shared clonotypes fell below those of clonotypes shared by all four donors.

Deletions cut 4 bases from V and 4 bases from J, with 8 bases between. The CDR3 length is 12 residues. The germline gives CDR1 SQVTM, CDR2 ANQGSEA. Comments on this clone: What it recognizes is unknown. The same CDR3 also results from other DNA sequences found in this sample.

Replicate PCRs from sorted subsets contained approximately 200 ng DNA, which is around 29,000 T cell genomes. The repertoire was sequenced with immunoSEQ multiplex PCR; TCRdb's copy has only in-frame clones and lacks some. The sample contains over a million clones, 70% to 80% of which appear only once. Source material: memory CD4+ T cells from PBMCs. Subset indicated: CD45RA-negative fraction. This receptor was taken from a man aged 18 to 30 in good health. Some clones in this sample may be carry-over from other donors' samples. The rearrangement joins TRBV29-1 to TRBJ1-5; D is ambiguous. As DNA, the CDR3 is TGCAGCGTTGCGGGATCAAATCAGCCCCAGCATTTT. Protein sequence: CSVAGSNQPQHF.